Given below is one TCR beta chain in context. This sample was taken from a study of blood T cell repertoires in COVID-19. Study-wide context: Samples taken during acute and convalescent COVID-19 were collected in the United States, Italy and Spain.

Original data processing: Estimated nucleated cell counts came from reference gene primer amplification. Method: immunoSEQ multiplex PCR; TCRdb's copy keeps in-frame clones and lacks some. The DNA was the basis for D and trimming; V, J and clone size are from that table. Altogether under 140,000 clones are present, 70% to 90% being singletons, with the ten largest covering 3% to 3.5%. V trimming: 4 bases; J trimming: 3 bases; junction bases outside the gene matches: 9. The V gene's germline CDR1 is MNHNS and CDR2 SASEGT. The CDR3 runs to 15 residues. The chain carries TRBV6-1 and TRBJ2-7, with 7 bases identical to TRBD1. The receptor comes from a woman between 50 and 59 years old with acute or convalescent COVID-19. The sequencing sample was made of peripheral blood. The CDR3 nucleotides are TGTGCCAGCAGTGGGGACAGCCGAAGCGGCTACGAGCAGTACTTC. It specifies CASSGDSRSGYEQYF.